The T cell receptor (beta chain) under discussion was sequenced for a study of CD8+ T cells in alopecia areata. Overall study context: People stayed on tofacitinib for 6 to 18 months, then stopped the drug for 6 months.

Study observations and caveats: Scalp sample sequencing also detects resident alphabeta T cells of normal skin.

The length of the CDR3 is 15 residues. V trimming: 6 bases; J trimming: 8 bases; junction bases outside the gene matches: 12. Germline assignment: CDR1 MNHEY and CDR2 SVGAGI. Reverse transcription of extracted RNA yielded cDNA, which provided the sequencing template. The protocol was immunoSEQ multiplex PCR, while the TCRdb copy is restricted to in-frame clones and leaves out a portion. Seen here are 200,000 or so clones, approximately 45% observed once, and the top ten hold about 2.4%. About this clone itself: Antigen unknown.

Indicated treatment: oral pan-JAK inhibitor, 5-10 mg twice daily. Obtained from alopecia areata patients were lesional scalp punch biopsies along with peripheral blood. Sequencing was performed on CD4+ T cells sorted from blood, taken at roughly week 38, from a patient treated with tofacitinib. This receptor was taken from a human donor with alopecia areata. The chain uses TRBV6-5 and TRBJ2-1, with 8 bases fitting TRBD2. The CDR3 DNA reads as TGTGCCAGCAGAACGAGCGGGAGAAGTGGCTATGAGCAGTTCTTC. This sequence encodes CASRTSGRSGYEQFF.